A selection of T cell receptor beta chains follows, all from one sample in a study of CD8 T cells in Susac syndrome. TCRdb re-analysed the immunoSEQ multiplex PCR reads in MiXCR, keeping a single row per CDR3 protein. The table lists about 200,000 distinct CDR3 sequences, 90% to 95% of them singletons. Sequenced material: CD4+ T cells from PBMCs. The receptors here all came from a human donor with multiple sclerosis. CDR3s leave out the opening cysteine and the closing phenylalanine or tryptophan. The order of the fields is V gene, CDR3 length, CDR3 protein.

V: TRBV5-1
length: 11
CDR3: ASSSLTQETQY

V: TRBV5-1
length: 11
CDR3: ASSFGTSGEQF

V: TRBV19
length: 13
CDR3: ASSPRTGAIYEQY

V: TRBV7-8
length: 13
CDR3: ASSPNAGGGETQY

V: TRBV25-1
length: 11
CDR3: ASSEAGSTALH

V: TRBV11-3
length: 10
CDR3: ASTRPPGELF

V: TRBV11-3
length: 10
CDR3: ASSPASGIRY

V: TRBV24-1
length: 12
CDR3: ATGLAGPVDTQY

V: TRBV12-3/TRBV12-4
length: 9
CDR3: ASTVLGTQY

V: TRBV3-1
length: 12
CDR3: ASSQARAYAEAF

V: TRBV9
length: 11
CDR3: ASSSGPTQPQH

V: TRBV15
length: 13
CDR3: ATSKVRGGYNEQF

V: TRBV29-1
length: 11
CDR3: SVLGGLTDTQY

V: TRBV12-3/TRBV12-4
length: 15
CDR3: ASSSAGRNSGANVLT

V: TRBV9
length: 12
CDR3: ASSWSSGANVLT

V: TRBV29-1
length: 10
CDR3: SVSIAGDEQY

V: TRBV7-9
length: 10
CDR3: ASSFDREGYT

V: TRBV6-1
length: 15
CDR3: ASSPLAGQGGYNEQF

V: TRBV29-1
length: 8
CDR3: SVEREGSS

V: TRBV19
length: 11
CDR3: ASSMGEYNEQF

V: TRBV14
length: 11
CDR3: ASSPTVANEQF

V: TRBV30
length: 10
CDR3: AWGDGNTEAF

V: TRBV5-1
length: 11
CDR3: ASSLAGTGEQY

V: TRBV9
length: 12
CDR3: ASSVDGITGELF

V: TRBV4-2
length: 15
CDR3: ASSQDGSGDRTDTQY

V: TRBV15
length: 14
CDR3: ATSREPGPIGRGYT

V: TRBV6-5
length: 12
CDR3: ASSLGGLMNEQF

V: TRBV30
length: 11
CDR3: AWSVAGSETQY

V: TRBV7-9
length: 14
CDR3: ASSSTGLATYNEQF

V: TRBV28
length: 12
CDR3: ASSFLMTGGIQY

V: TRBV2
length: 11
CDR3: ASSEEGYTEAF

V: TRBV7-9
length: 14
CDR3: ASSFQSGPINNEQF

V: TRBV2
length: 11
CDR3: ASADGRNTEAF

V: TRBV3-1
length: 10
CDR3: ASSHSGDTQY

V: TRBV3-1
length: 12
CDR3: ASSQDPPRDGYT

V: TRBV20-1
length: 11
CDR3: SAHASVYYGYT

V: TRBV2
length: 12
CDR3: ASVLSLESYEQY

V: TRBV9
length: 9
CDR3: ASSVVTEAF

V: TRBV5-6
length: 11
CDR3: ASSLGTYQPQH

V: TRBV29-1
length: 9
CDR3: SAGAEPTQY

V: TRBV20-1
length: 10
CDR3: TAVGDNYGYT

V: TRBV15
length: 11
CDR3: ATSGSVRETQY

V: TRBV19
length: 14
CDR3: ASQQTAIHSNQPQH

V: TRBV4-1
length: 16
CDR3: ASSQVVRLASPRNEQF

V: TRBV2
length: 11
CDR3: ASKEENNQPQH